Listed below are T cell receptor beta chains from one sample, sequenced in a study of blood T cell repertoires in COVID-19. Repertoires were generated with immunoSEQ multiplex PCR, while TCRdb's copy carries only in-frame clones and drops some. This table has roughly 63,000 clones, roughly 85% appearing once. The specimen sequenced was peripheral blood. All receptors come from a human donor in a cohort sampled during active COVID-19. Each CDR3 is given with its conserved first and last residue. A D gene is named only where the DNA matches it firmly. Clone size is given for some rows only: seen once, a few or many times, or a class if the clone is expanded.

>TRBJ2-5|TRBD1|few|TRBV4-1
TGCGCCAGCAGCCAAGCTACAGGGGGCCTGGAGACCCAGTACTTC
CASSQATGGLETQYF
>TRBJ2-1|NA|NA|TRBV7-3
TGTGCCAGCAGCTTAGGGGGCTCGGGTCTTAGGTCCAATGAGCAGTTCTTC
CASSLGGSGLRSNEQFF
>TRBJ2-3|TRBD1|NA|TRBV28
TGTGCCAGCAGTCTTACAGGGGTCGTGTACACAGATACGCAGTATTTT
CASSLTGVVYTDTQYF
>TRBJ2-6|TRBD2|NA|TRBV18
TGTGCCAGCTCACCACCGAGCGGGAGGGGCAAAGGGGCCAACGTCCTGACTTTC
CASSPPSGRGKGANVLTF
>TRBJ1-1|NA|NA|TRBV19
TGTGCCAGTAGTCCGGGAGGGAACACTGAAGCTTTCTTT
CASSPGGNTEAFF
>TRBJ2-1|TRBD2|many|TRBV18
TGTGCCAGCTCCCCAACTAGCGGGAGGAACAATGAGCAGTTCTTC
CASSPTSGRNNEQFF
>TRBJ2-6|NA|few|TRBV21-1
TGTGCCAGCAGCAAAGGGAAGGGACTTGGGGCCAACGTCCTGACTTTC
CASSKGKGLGANVLTF
>TRBJ2-7|TRBD2|NA|TRBV30
TGTGCCTGGATTCCTCCAGCGGGAGGACGGTACGAGCAGTACTTC
CAWIPPAGGRYEQYF
>TRBJ2-1|NA|NA|TRBV3-1/TRBV3-2
TGTGCCAGCAGCCCCCCGATGGTTAGGGAGTACAATGAGCAGTTCTTC
CASSPPMVREYNEQFF
>TRBJ1-6|TRBD1|NA|TRBV25-1
TGTGCCAGCCACGACAGGGGGAGCTCACCCCTCCACTTT
CASHDRGSSPLHF
>TRBJ2-5|NA|NA|TRBV19
TGTGCCAGTAGTCCACCTGGGCAGGTGCAAGAGACCCAGTACTTC
CASSPPGQVQETQYF
>TRBJ2-5|NA|NA|TRBV5-1
TGCGCCAGCAGCTTTTCCTCGGGGGGCGCGTTGAGGGAGACCCAGTACTTC
CASSFSSGGALRETQYF
>TRBJ2-3|NA|NA|TRBV11-3
TGTGCCAGCAGCTTAAGGGGGTCAGATACGCAGTATTTT
CASSLRGSDTQYF
>TRBJ2-3|NA|NA|TRBV29-1
TGCAGCGTTGCGGGCGGGATGGGCACAGATACGCAGTATTTT
CSVAGGMGTDTQYF
>TRBJ2-7|NA|many|TRBV7-8
TGTGCCAGCAGCTTACGACAGGCGCTCCTAAGTTACGAGCAGTACTTC
CASSLRQALLSYEQYF
>TRBJ1-1|NA|NA|TRBV5-1
TGCGCCAGCAGCTTGGGGACAAAAAACCCCCTCAGGAACACTGAAGCTTTCTTT
CASSLGTKNPLRNTEAFF
>TRBJ2-1|TRBD2|NA|TRBV9
TGTGCCAGCAGCGTGAGCGGCGCGGGAGGTGAGCAGTTCTTC
CASSVSGAGGEQFF
>TRBJ2-5|NA|NA|TRBV5-1
TGCGCCAGCAGCGCCGGGACTGGGCCGGAGACCCAGTACTTC
CASSAGTGPETQYF
>TRBJ2-7|NA|NA|TRBV7-2
TGTGCCAGCAGCTCCGATGGTGCCGCGAGGTCTTACGAGCAGTACTTC
CASSSDGAARSYEQYF
>TRBJ2-7|NA|NA|TRBV5-5
TGTGCCAGCAGCTTGTCGTACTACCCCCTTTCCTACGAGCAGTACTTC
CASSLSYYPLSYEQYF
>TRBJ2-7|TRBD2|many|TRBV3-1/TRBV3-2
TGTGCCAGCAGCCCCCAGAGCGGGACGGAAGCCTACGAGCAGTACTTC
CASSPQSGTEAYEQYF
>TRBJ2-7|NA|few|TRBV11-3
TGTGCCAGCAGCTTGGCTGGGACACGTCGGGAGCAGTACTTC
CASSLAGTRREQYF
>TRBJ2-4|TRBD2|once|TRBV11-2
TGTGCCAGCAGCTTAGTAGCGGGGAACAAAAACATTCAGTACTTC
CASSLVAGNKNIQYF
>TRBJ2-3|NA|NA|TRBV5-1
TGCGCCAGCAGCTTGGAGGAGGGAGATACGCAGTATTTT
CASSLEEGDTQYF
>TRBJ1-5|NA|NA|TRBV18
TGTGCCAGCTCCCTTAAAACAGGTAGCAATCAGCCCCAGCATTTT
CASSLKTGSNQPQHF
>TRBJ2-7|TRBD1|few|TRBV30
TGTGCCTGGAGTGTACCGACAGGGTGGTACGAGCAGTACTTC
CAWSVPTGWYEQYF
>TRBJ2-5|TRBD2|NA|TRBV2
TGTGCCAGCGGAGGTCCTCCGGGGGGGCGGGAGTACCAAGAGACCCAGTACTTC
CASGGPPGGREYQETQYF
>TRBJ2-2|NA|NA|TRBV9
TGTGCCAGCAGCGTAGTAGGGGACACCGGGGAGCTGTTTTTT
CASSVVGDTGELFF
>TRBJ2-2|NA|NA|TRBV5-1
TGCGCCAGCAGGATTCTTGGGAGCACCGGGGAGCTGTTTTTT
CASRILGSTGELFF
>TRBJ1-1|NA|once|TRBV11-3
TGTGCCAGCAGCTTGTTTACTAGCACTGAAGCTTTCTTT
CASSLFTSTEAFF
>TRBJ2-7|NA|few|TRBV7-9
TGTGCCAGCAGCCGACCAACAGGGCGTACCTACGAGCAGTACTTC
CASSRPTGRTYEQYF
>TRBJ2-3|TRBD2|NA|TRBV9
TGTGCCAGCAGCGTCAGGCCTACTAGCGGGAGTCAGGATACGCAGTATTTT
CASSVRPTSGSQDTQYF
>TRBJ2-7|NA|many|TRBV19
TGTGCCAGTAGTATGTCAGGGAATTCATTCTACGAGCAGTACTTC
CASSMSGNSFYEQYF
>TRBJ1-1|NA|few|TRBV27
TGTGCCAGCAGTCCCCTGCATAGGAACACTGAAGCTTTCTTT
CASSPLHRNTEAFF
>TRBJ2-7|NA|NA|TRBV3-1/TRBV3-2
TGTGCCAGCAGCCGCCCGGGACTGAACTCCTACGAGCAGTACTTC
CASSRPGLNSYEQYF
>TRBJ1-3|TRBD1|NA|TRBV7-2
TGTGCCAGCAGCGGTAACAGGGGGAACACCATATATTTT
CASSGNRGNTIYF
>TRBJ2-7|TRBD1|NA|TRBV5-1
TGCGCCAGCAGTAACAGGGACAGTGCTTCCTACGAGCAGTACTTC
CASSNRDSASYEQYF
>TRBJ2-7|TRBD2|NA|TRBV11-2
TGTGCCAGCAGGTCTAGCGGGAGGGGTTACGAGCAGTACTTC
CASRSSGRGYEQYF
>TRBJ2-3|TRBD1|NA|TRBV2
TGTGCCAGCAGACACAGGGGGGAAAGCACAGATACGCAGTATTTT
CASRHRGESTDTQYF
>TRBJ2-1|NA|NA|TRBV7-2
TGTGCCAGCAGGCTATCAGGCAATGAGCAGTTCTTC
CASRLSGNEQFF
>TRBJ2-7|TRBD1|NA|TRBV30
TGTGCCTGGGGTGGGACTCCGGGACAGGGATACTACGAGCAGTACTTC
CAWGGTPGQGYYEQYF
>TRBJ2-1|TRBD1|NA|TRBV24-1
TGTGCCACCAGTGATTTGAAGGGACAGGGCATTGGTGAGCAGTTCTTC
CATSDLKGQGIGEQFF
>TRBJ1-1|NA|NA|TRBV18
TGTGCCAGCTCACCACGGCGGGAGAACACTGAAGCTTTCTTT
CASSPRRENTEAFF
>TRBJ2-7|NA|once|TRBV28
TGTGCCAGCAGTTTGTTTCTGACAGTAAACTACGAGCAGTACTTC
CASSLFLTVNYEQYF
>TRBJ1-4|TRBD1|NA|TRBV15
TGTGCCACCAGCACGTACTCCGGGACAGGGAGGGTGAATGAAAAACTGTTTTTT
CATSTYSGTGRVNEKLFF
>TRBJ1-2|TRBD1|NA|TRBV3-1/TRBV3-2
TGTGCCAGCAGCCAAGAACGGACAGGGTATAGTGGCTACACCTTC
CASSQERTGYSGYTF
>TRBJ2-3|TRBD2|NA|TRBV20-1
TGCAGTGCTAGTCGGGAGGGGGGACGAGATACGCAGTATTTT
CSASREGGRDTQYF
>TRBJ2-7|TRBD2|NA|TRBV12-5
TGTGCTAGTGGTTTGGTACGGCTAGCGGGAGTCGGTTACGAGCAGTACTTC
CASGLVRLAGVGYEQYF
>TRBJ1-6|TRBD1|NA|TRBV5-1
TGCGCCAGCAGCTTGGAGACAGGGGAGAATTCACCCCTCCACTTT
CASSLETGENSPLHF
>TRBJ1-1|NA|NA|TRBV28
TGTGCCAGCAGTTATCCCAGGGATACTGAAGCTTTCTTT
CASSYPRDTEAFF
>TRBJ1-2|NA|once|TRBV7-2
TGTGCCAGCAGCTTAGTGGGCGGGGGGACCTATGGCTACACCTTC
CASSLVGGGTYGYTF
>TRBJ1-5|NA|NA|TRBV28
TGTGCCAGCAGTTTATCCCTCAATCAGCCCCAGCATTTT
CASSLSLNQPQHF
>TRBJ1-1|NA|NA|TRBV6-1
TGTGCCAGCAGTGAAAATGGGGGAGGGGACACTGAAGCTTTCTTT
CASSENGGGDTEAFF
>TRBJ1-2|NA|NA|TRBV7-2
TGTGCCACAGCGGGCTATGGCTACACCTTC
CATAGYGYTF
>TRBJ1-3|NA|NA|TRBV19
TGTGCCAGTACGTCCGGGGGGTCCTCTGGAAACACCATATATTTT
CASTSGGSSGNTIYF
>TRBJ2-3|TRBD2|NA|TRBV7-6
TGTGCCAGCAGCTTATCCAGCGGTCTAGCGGAGCTAGATACGCAGTATTTT
CASSLSSGLAELDTQYF
>TRBJ2-2|TRBD2|NA|TRBV5-1
TGCGCCAGCAGCTTGGTATCCCGGGAGGTCGGGGAGCTGTTTTTT
CASSLVSREVGELFF